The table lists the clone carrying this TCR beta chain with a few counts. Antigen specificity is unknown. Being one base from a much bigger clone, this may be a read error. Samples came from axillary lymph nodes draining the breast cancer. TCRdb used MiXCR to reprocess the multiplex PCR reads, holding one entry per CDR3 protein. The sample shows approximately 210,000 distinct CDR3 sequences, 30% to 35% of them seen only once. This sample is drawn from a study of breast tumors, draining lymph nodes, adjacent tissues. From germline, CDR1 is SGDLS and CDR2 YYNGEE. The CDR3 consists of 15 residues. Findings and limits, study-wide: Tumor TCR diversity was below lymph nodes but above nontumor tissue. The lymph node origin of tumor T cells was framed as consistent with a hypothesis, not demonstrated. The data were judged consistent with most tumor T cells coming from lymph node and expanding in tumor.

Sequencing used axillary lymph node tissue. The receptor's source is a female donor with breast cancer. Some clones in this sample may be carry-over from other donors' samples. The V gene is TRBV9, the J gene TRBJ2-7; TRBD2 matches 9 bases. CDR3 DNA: TGTGCCAGCAGCGTAGGGCGGCGGGAGGGGGACGAGCCGTACTTC. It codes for CASSVGRREGDEPYF.